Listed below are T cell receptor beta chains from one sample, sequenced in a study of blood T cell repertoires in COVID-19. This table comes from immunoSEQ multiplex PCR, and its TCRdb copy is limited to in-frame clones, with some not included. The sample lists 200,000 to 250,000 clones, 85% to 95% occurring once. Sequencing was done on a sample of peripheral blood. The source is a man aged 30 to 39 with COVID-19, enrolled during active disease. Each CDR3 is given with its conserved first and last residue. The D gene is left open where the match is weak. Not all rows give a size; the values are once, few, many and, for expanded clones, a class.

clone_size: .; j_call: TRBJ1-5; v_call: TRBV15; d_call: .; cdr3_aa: CATSGRAREQPQHF; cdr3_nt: TGTGCCACCAGTGGGAGGGCGAGGGAACAGCCCCAGCATTTT
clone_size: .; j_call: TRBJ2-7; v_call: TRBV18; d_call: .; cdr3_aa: CASSGEQVYEQYF; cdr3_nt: TGTGCCAGCTCAGGGGAGCAGGTATACGAGCAGTACTTC
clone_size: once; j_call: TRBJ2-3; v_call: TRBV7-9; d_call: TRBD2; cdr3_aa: CASSSGLAGGRFVDTQYF; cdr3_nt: TGTGCCAGCAGCTCCGGACTAGCGGGGGGGCGTTTCGTCGATACGCAGTATTTT
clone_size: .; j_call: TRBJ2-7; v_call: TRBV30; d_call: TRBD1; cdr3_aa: CAWRGRDRGYEQYF; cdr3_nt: TGTGCCTGGAGGGGCCGGGACAGGGGCTACGAGCAGTACTTC
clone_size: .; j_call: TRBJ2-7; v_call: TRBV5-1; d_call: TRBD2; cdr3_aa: CASSLNIAGVTYEQYF; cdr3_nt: TGCGCCAGCAGCTTGAACATAGCGGGGGTAACCTACGAGCAGTACTTC
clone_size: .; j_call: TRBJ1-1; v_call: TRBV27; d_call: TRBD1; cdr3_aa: CASSWGTAVNTEAFF; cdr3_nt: TGTGCCAGCAGTTGGGGGACAGCTGTGAACACTGAAGCTTTCTTT
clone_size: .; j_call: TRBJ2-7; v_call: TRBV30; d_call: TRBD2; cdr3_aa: CAWRPRGNRDGLAGDKQYF; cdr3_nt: TGTGCCTGGAGGCCACGGGGGAACAGGGACGGACTAGCGGGGGATAAGCAGTACTTC
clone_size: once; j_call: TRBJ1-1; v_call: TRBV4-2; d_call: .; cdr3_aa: CASSQEGGSEAFF; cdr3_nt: TGTGCCAGCAGCCAAGAGGGGGGGTCTGAAGCTTTCTTT
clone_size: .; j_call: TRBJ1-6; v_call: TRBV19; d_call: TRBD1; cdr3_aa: CASSNKGQAHNSPLHF; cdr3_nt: TGTGCCAGTAGTAACAAAGGACAGGCTCATAATTCACCCCTCCACTTT
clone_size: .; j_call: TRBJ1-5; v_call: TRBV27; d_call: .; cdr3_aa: CASRLGQSNQPQHF; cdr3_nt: TGTGCCAGCAGGCTGGGACAAAGCAATCAGCCCCAGCATTTT